The 9 T cell receptor beta chains reported below all come from one sample, sequenced in a study of blood T cell repertoires in COVID-19. Here immunoSEQ multiplex PCR was the method, and the copy in TCRdb shows in-frame clones only, minus some. The sample holds about 350,000 clones, 65% to 90% seen once. The specimen sequenced was peripheral blood. Receptors originate from a woman in her sixties or seventies with COVID-19, enrolled during active disease.

V and J are TRBV29-1 and TRBJ2-4, with TRBD1 identical over 9 bases. Germline values: CDR1 SQVTM, CDR2 ANQGSEA. The CDR3 length is 17 residues. The trim removed 7 bases at V and 3 bases at J, leaving 16 bases unmatched. The CDR3 coding sequence is TGCAGCGGCATAGATAACCCGGGACAGGGCGTCAAAAACATTCAGTACTTC. Its translation is CSGIDNPGQGVKNIQYF.

In its sample, this clone was seen a few times. This chain connects TRBV10-3 to TRBJ1-1; D unresolved. Trimming cost V 4 bases and J 4 bases, with 10 bases left between them. Germline assignment: CDR1 ENHRY and CDR2 SYGVKD. The CDR3 spans 13 residues. In DNA, the CDR3 is TGTGCCATCAGTGCTTCGGAGGGCACTGAAGCTTTCTTT. Translating it yields CAISASEGTEAFF.

This clone is a singleton in its sample. This chain joins TRBV9 and TRBJ1-6, with D uncertain. The germline V gene has CDR1 SGDLS and CDR2 YYNGEE. The ends were cut back, 4 bases at V and 7 bases at J, with 9 bases in the middle. This CDR3 is built from 13 residues. The DNA for the CDR3 is TGTGCCAGCAGCTCCCCGGGGAATTCACCCCTCCACTTT. Amino acid sequence: CASSSPGNSPLHF.

The chain couples TRBV6-5 to TRBJ1-6; 7 bases agree with TRBD1. CDR1 is MNHEY, CDR2 SVGAGI, per germline. Unmatched junction bases numbered 10, after V lost 4 bases and J lost 7 bases. The CDR3 runs 16 residues. CDR3 nucleotide sequence: TGTGCCAGCAGTTCGCCCCGACAGGGCAAGAATTCACCCCTCCACTTT. Protein product: CASSSPRQGKNSPLHF.

The V gene is TRBV5-4, the J gene TRBJ1-5, with D possibly being TRBD1 (5 bases). The ends were cut back, 4 bases at V and 4 bases at J, with 15 bases in the middle. The CDR3 spans 15 residues. Germline lookup yields CDR1 SGHNT and CDR2 YYREEE (reference sequence). CDR3 sequence reads: CASSPGAGINQPQHF. CDR3 nucleotides: TGTGCCAGCAGCCCCGGGGCGGGGATAAATCAGCCCCAGCATTTT. The whole variable domain, filled in from reference TRBV5-4 and TRBJ1-5, reads ETGVTQSPTHLIKTRGQQVTLRCSSQSGHNTVSWYQQALGQGPQFIFQYYREEENGRGNFPPRFSGLQFPNYSSELNVNALELDDSALYLCASSPGAGINQPQHFGDGTRLSIL.

This clone was counted a few times. The chain joins TRBV3-1 (or the pseudogene TRBV3-2) to TRBJ1-6; possibly TRBD1 for D (5 bases). The CDR3 runs 14 residues. V gave up 1 base and J gave up 7 bases, with 8 bases separating them. Per the germline V gene, CDR1 is LGHDT and CDR2 is YNNKEL (reference sequence). The CDR3 loop is CASSQGPGNSPLHF. In DNA form, the CDR3 reads TGTGCCAGCAGCCAAGGACCAGGGAATTCACCCCTCCACTTT.

CDR3 coding DNA: TGTGCCAGCAGCTGGGACAGGAACGCATATGGCTACACCTTC. Translation gives CASSWDRNAYGYTF. V and J are TRBV5-6 and TRBJ1-2, with 8 bases fitting TRBD1. V shed 3 bases and J 5 bases; nucleotides not matched to a gene: 6. The CDR3 runs to 14 residues. The germline CDR1 and CDR2 sequences are SGHDT and YYEEEE. Using reference TRBV5-6 and TRBJ1-2 for the parts outside the CDR3, the full variable domain is DAGVTQSPTHLIKTRGQQVTLRCSPKSGHDTVSWYQQALGQGPQFIFQYYEEEERQRGNFPDRFSGHQFPNYSSELNVNALLLGDSALYLCASSWDRNAYGYTFGSGTRLTVV.

The chain couples TRBV10-2 to TRBJ2-3; 10 nucleotides match TRBD2. The CDR3 is 19 residues long. The junction had 12 bases not matched to a gene; V was cut back by 0 bases and J by 3 bases. Germline assignment: CDR1 WSHSY and CDR2 SAAADI. CDR3 DNA: TGCGCCAGCAGTGAGTCGAGTAGCGGGGGGTGGATGAGGACAGATACGCAGTATTTT. The encoded protein is CASSESSSGGWMRTDTQYF.

V is TRBV21-1 and J is TRBJ1-5; the table's TRBD1 call for D was not verified on the DNA. TRBV21-1 represents a pseudogene. The CDR3 covers 17 residues. The CDR3, as DNA: TGTGCCAGCAGCAAAAACAGGCTTGGCAGGGGGCTTCAGCCCCAGCATTTT. It is translated as CASSKNRLGRGLQPQHF.